The next 29 T cell receptor beta chains were all read from a single sample in a study of T-cell memory formation after mild COVID-19. MiXCR, applied by TCRdb to the 5' RACE reads, yields one record per CDR3 protein. The table has roughly 130,000 distinct CDR3 sequences, 15% to 20% seen once. Sample: PBMCs or a T cell subset sorted from them (not recorded which). The receptors stem from an adult woman who had mild COVID-19 (a few samples of this study predate the infection). Cell type and time point are not known.

The rearrangement links TRBV11-1 to TRBJ2-5; the D gene is possibly TRBD2 (6 bases). V lost 2 bases and J 5 bases, leaving 9 bases between the germline ends. The CDR3 sequence is 13 residues long. Per germline, CDR1 SGHAT and CDR2 FQDESV (reference sequence). This CDR3 reads CASSLTSFETQYF. The CDR3 DNA is TGTGCCAGCAGCTTAACTAGCTTCGAGACCCAGTACTTC. Full variable domain (outside the CDR3, taken from reference TRBV11-1 and TRBJ2-5): EAEVAQSPRYKITEKSQAVAFWCDPISGHATLYWYRQILGQGPELLVQFQDESVVDDSQLPKDRFSAERLKGVDSTLKIQPAELGDSAMYLCASSLTSFETQYFGPGTRLLVL.

The chain couples TRBV29-1 to TRBJ2-5; D is unclear. V was shortened by 4 bases and J by 5 bases, with 17 bases between the two germline ends. Germline CDR1 and CDR2: SQVTM and ANQGSEA. The CDR3 runs 14 residues. The CDR3 DNA follows: TGCAGCGTTGTTACTGTCGCGGCGACGGAGACCCAGTACTTC. Its protein product is CSVVTVAATETQYF.

This clonotype was recorded a few times. V gene TRBV5-1 combines with J gene TRBJ2-5, with D possibly TRBD1 on 6 matching bases. Trimming stripped 1 base from V and 2 bases from J, with 9 bases between. Germline CDR1 SGHRS, CDR2 YFSETQ. The CDR3 is 14 residues long. This CDR3 reads CASSLPGQQETQYF. CDR3 DNA sequence: TGCGCCAGCAGCTTGCCCGGACAGCAAGAGACCCAGTACTTC.

CDR3 DNA: TGTGCCAGCAGTTACGAAGCGGGAGGCAATGAGCAGTTCTTC. Translation: CASSYEAGGNEQFF. V usage is TRBV6-2 or TRBV6-3 and J usage is TRBJ2-1; 9 positions match TRBD2. Germline V gives CDR1 MNHEY, CDR2 SVGEGT. The CDR3 length is 14 residues. V lost 2 bases and J lost 6; bases outside the gene matches: 2.

This chain links TRBV7-6 with TRBJ1-2; the D gene is possibly TRBD1 (5 bases). This CDR3 is 14 amino acids long. Germline assignment: CDR1 SGHVS and CDR2 FNYEAQ. Trimming removed 3 bases from V and 9 bases from J, with 17 bases in between. The CDR3 bases are TGTGCCAGCAGCTTCGGAGGGACGGACACAAGCTACACCTTC. Its translation: CASSFGGTDTSYTF.

This clonotype has more than one count but fewer than ten. V and J are TRBV11-2 and TRBJ2-1; TRBD1 matches 9 bases. The CDR3 is 17 amino acids. Germline V gene sequence: CDR1 SGHAT, CDR2 FQNNGV. Trimming took 5 bases from V and 8 from J; bases not matched to a gene: 16. The CDR3 bases are TGTGCCAGCAGCCCCTTAAGACACAGGGGGCGGATCGATGAGCAGTTCTTC. It yields the protein CASSPLRHRGRIDEQFF.

At least ten counts were recorded for this clonotype. This chain joins TRBV6-6 and TRBJ2-7, with 9 bases matching TRBD1. The CDR3 has 15 residues. Germline V gene data show CDR1 as MNHNY and CDR2 as SVGAGI (reference sequence). V trimming: 4 bases; J trimming: 0 bases; junction bases outside the gene matches: 4. CDR3 region: CASSSRTGASYEQYF. The DNA for the CDR3 is TGTGCCAGCAGTTCTAGGACAGGGGCCTCCTACGAGCAGTACTTC.

About this clonotype itself: A read error may account for a junction end that differs from germline. The CDR3 is CASSIRGPAWNPEAFF. Written as DNA, the CDR3 is TGTGCCAGTAGTATAAGGGGCCCCGCTTGGAACCCTGAAGCTTTCTTT. The chain couples TRBV19 to TRBJ1-1; D possibly corresponds to TRBD1 (5 bases). The germline V gene encodes CDR1 LNHDA and CDR2 SQIVND (reference sequence). The CDR3 spans 16 residues. Complete variable domain (other parts from reference TRBV19 and TRBJ1-1): DGGITQSPKYLFRKEGQNVTLSCEQNLNHDAMYWYRQDPGQGLRLIYYSQIVNDFQKGDIAEGYSVSREKKESFPLTVTSAQKNPTAFYLCASSIRGPAWNPEAFFGQGTRLTVV.

The chain uses TRBV27 and TRBJ2-1; the match to TRBD1 covers 8 bases. After removal of 6 bases from V and 6 bases from J, the junction contained 13 bases not matched to a gene. The germline gives CDR1 MNHEY, CDR2 SMNVEV (reference sequence). The CDR3 totals 16 residues. The CDR3 protein is CASSSLPGQATNEQFF. CDR3 nucleotides: TGTGCCAGCAGCTCCCTTCCGGGACAGGCCACCAATGAGCAGTTCTTC.

The rearrangement uses TRBV29-1 and TRBJ2-1; D might be TRBD2 (6 bases). V was clipped by 4 bases and J by 5 bases, with 12 bases between them. The CDR3 is made up of 13 amino acids. From germline, CDR1 is SQVTM and CDR2 ANQGSEA. CDR3 sequence reads: CSVGIAADNEQFF. In DNA, the CDR3 is TGCAGCGTTGGGATAGCGGCGGACAATGAGCAGTTCTTC.

The chain links TRBV12-3 or TRBV12-4 to TRBJ2-7; D is possibly TRBD1 or TRBD2 (5 bases each). V lost 2 bases and J lost 5, with 10 bases in between. This CDR3 has 13 amino acids. CDR3: CASSLRGVHEQYF. The CDR3 DNA sequence: TGTGCCAGCAGTTTAAGAGGGGTCCACGAGCAGTACTTC.

The rearrangement uses TRBV5-4 and TRBJ2-7; 7 positions match TRBD1. Germline V gene data show CDR1 as SGHNT and CDR2 as YYREEE (reference sequence). CDR3 length equals 14 residues. V lost 3 bases and J lost 3; bases outside the gene matches: 6. The CDR3 bases are TGTGCCAGCAGCTCTAGGCAGGGGGTCTACGAGCAGTACTTC. Encoded protein: CASSSRQGVYEQYF.

This clonotype was recorded a few times. This chain joins TRBV7-2 and TRBJ2-2; D call uncertain. Per germline, CDR1 SGHTA and CDR2 FQGNSA. V was clipped by 9 bases and J by 1 base, with 12 bases between them. The CDR3 runs to 14 residues. CDR3 in amino acids: CASNLYRNTGELFF. CDR3 nucleotide sequence: TGTGCCAGTAACTTATACAGGAACACCGGGGAGCTGTTTTTT.

This clonotype was picked up many times. This chain connects TRBV12-3 or TRBV12-4 to TRBJ2-4; TRBD2 might be the D (7 bases). The CDR3 spans 14 residues. V was trimmed by 3 bases and J by 8 bases, leaving 14 bases between them. The CDR3 bases are TGTGCCAGCAGTTTTAGGGGGGGCCTGGACATTCAGTACTTC. It codes for CASSFRGGLDIQYF.

This sequence joins TRBV20-1 and TRBJ2-7, with TRBD1 identical over 8 bases. V lost 1 base and J lost 3; bases outside the gene matches: 8. CDR1 DFQATT and CDR2 SNEGSKA come from the germline V gene (reference sequence). The CDR3 length is 15 residues. DNA for the CDR3: TGCAGTGCTAGAGGCCGACAGGGGCCAGGCTACGAGCAGTACTTC. It yields the protein CSARGRQGPGYEQYF.

The rearrangement uses TRBV5-8 and TRBJ2-3; D possibly corresponds to TRBD2 (5 bases). CDR1 and CDR2 (germline): SGHTS, YDEGEE. CDR3 length: 14 residues. V lost 7 bases, J lost 3 bases, and 15 bases lay in between. The CDR3 DNA reads TGTGCCAGCGGCTCTTCCCCGGGAACAGATACGCAGTATTTT. It yields the protein CASGSSPGTDTQYF.

The table lists this clonotype with a few counts. The CDR3 sequence is CASSFRTSGGTRQETQYF. CDR3 DNA sequence: TGTGCCAGCAGCTTCCGGACTAGCGGGGGAACCCGACAAGAGACCCAGTACTTC. This chain connects TRBV5-6 to TRBJ2-5; 13 positions match TRBD2. The CDR3 spans 18 residues. Per the germline V gene, CDR1 is SGHDT and CDR2 is YYEEEE. Trimming cost V 2 bases and J 2 bases; bases outside gene matches: 9.

The V gene is TRBV11-3, the J gene TRBJ2-1; 9 bases line up with TRBD1. V gave up 7 bases and J gave up 3 bases; unmatched junction bases: 10. Germline lookup yields CDR1 SGHNT and CDR2 YENEEA. The CDR3 runs 16 residues. The CDR3 here is CASNPDPGQGYNEQFF. The CDR3 DNA is TGTGCCAGCAACCCTGATCCGGGACAGGGCTACAATGAGCAGTTCTTC.

The chain carries TRBV7-9 and TRBJ2-4, with 7 bases fitting TRBD1. The germline CDR1 and CDR2 sequences are SEHNR and FQNEAQ (reference sequence). This CDR3 spans 13 amino acids. V lost 10 bases, J lost 4 bases, and 7 bases stayed unmatched. CDR3 amino acids: CATGTAQKNIQYF. As DNA, the CDR3 is TGTGCCACCGGGACAGCCCAAAAAAACATTCAGTACTTC. Looking up the rest from reference TRBV7-9 and TRBJ2-4 gives the full variable domain: DTGVSQNPRHKITKRGQNVTFRCDPISEHNRLYWYRQTLGQGPEFLTYFQNEAQLEKSRLLSDRFSAERPKGSFSTLEIQRTEQGDSAMYLCATGTAQKNIQYFGAGTRLSVL.

The chain employs TRBV30 and TRBJ1-2; unclear D gene. CDR1 is GTSNPN and CDR2 is SVGIG in the germline V gene (reference sequence). With 2 bases removed from V and 7 bases from J, the gap between germline ends came to 11 bases. The length of the CDR3 is 12 residues. Here the CDR3 reads CAWSLNSVGYTF. The CDR3 DNA is TGTGCCTGGAGTTTAAATTCGGTTGGCTACACCTTC.

A few counts support this clonotype. This chain links TRBV7-9 with TRBJ1-1; no clear D. Germline lookup yields CDR1 SEHNR and CDR2 FQNEAQ (reference sequence). The CDR3 is 14 amino acids. V lost 5 bases and J lost 1, with 11 bases in between. The CDR3 DNA reads as TGTGCCAGCAGCCGACAAGCCGGGAACACTGAAGCTTTCTTT. As protein: CASSRQAGNTEAFF.

This clonotype was detected only a few times. The rearrangement joins TRBV7-3 to TRBJ2-3; 10 bases are a match to TRBD2. V lost 2 bases to trimming and J lost 2 bases; unmatched junction nucleotides: 7. Germline CDR1 reads SGHTA; CDR2 reads FQGTGA. The CDR3 runs 17 residues. The CDR3 spells CASSLPRTSGHTDTQYF. CDR3 DNA: TGTGCCAGCAGCTTACCAAGGACTAGCGGACACACAGATACGCAGTATTTT.

The genes are TRBV11-3 and TRBJ1-1, with D tentatively TRBD1 (6 bases). Germline V CDR1 and CDR2: SGHNT, YENEEA. The CDR3 contains 14 residues. Trimming pared 5 bases from V and 3 bases from J, leaving 13 bases between. CDR3 protein: CASSKTGRDTEAFF. For the CDR3, the DNA is TGTGCCAGCAGCAAAACAGGGAGGGACACTGAAGCTTTCTTT. Combining the CDR3 with reference TRBV11-3 and TRBJ1-1 gives the whole variable domain EAGVVQSPRYKIIEKKQPVAFWCNPISGHNTLYWYLQNLGQGPELLIRYENEEAVDDSQLPKDRFSAERLKGVDSTLKIQPAELGDSAVYLCASSKTGRDTEAFFGQGTRLTVV.

The chain employs TRBV6-5 and TRBJ2-1, with TRBD1 matching over 7 bases. CDR1 is MNHEY and CDR2 is SVGAGI in the germline V gene. This CDR3 has 15 residues. Trimming cost V 6 bases and J 3 bases; bases outside gene matches: 8. CDR3: CASRADRAVYNEQFF. In DNA, the CDR3 is TGTGCCAGCAGAGCAGACAGGGCGGTCTACAATGAGCAGTTCTTC.

This clonotype has more than one count but fewer than ten. The chain combines TRBV15 with TRBJ2-3; 11 positions agree with TRBD2. Per the germline V gene, CDR1 is LNHNV and CDR2 is YYDKDF (reference sequence). Germline trimming cut 3 bases from V and 9 bases from J; bases unmatched to any gene: 5. The CDR3 has 14 residues. The CDR3 here is CATSRKASGGTQYF. The CDR3 DNA is TGTGCCACCAGCAGGAAGGCTAGCGGGGGGACGCAGTATTTT.

The chain has TRBV12-3 or TRBV12-4 and TRBJ2-2; TRBD2 agrees at 7 bases. The CDR3 length is 16 residues. J gave up 0 bases and V 5 bases, and 6 bases lay outside the gene matches. This CDR3 reads CASSKPGLPNTGELFF. The CDR3 bases are TGTGCCAGCAGTAAGCCGGGACTACCGAACACCGGGGAGCTGTTTTTT.

V is TRBV6-1 and J is TRBJ2-7; D is ambiguous. From germline, CDR1 is MNHNS and CDR2 SASEGT. V was cut by 0 bases and J by 0 bases, with 15 bases left in between. The CDR3 length is 17 residues. CDR3: CASSEARSSFSSYEQYF. Written as DNA, the CDR3 is TGTGCCAGCAGTGAAGCAAGGAGCAGTTTTAGCTCCTACGAGCAGTACTTC.

V is TRBV20-1 and J is TRBJ2-5; D uncertain. The CDR3 has 13 residues. The germline V and J ends were trimmed by 2 bases and 2 bases, with 9 bases remaining between them. Germline values: CDR1 DFQATT, CDR2 SNEGSKA (reference sequence). The CDR3 DNA is TGCAGTGCTAGACTTGGAGTTCAAGAGACCCAGTACTTC. Protein sequence: CSARLGVQETQYF.

J is TRBJ1-1 and V is TRBV5-5; weak D call: TRBD1 (6 bases). Trimming took 4 bases from V and 5 from J, leaving 15 bases between them. The length of the CDR3 is 14 residues. From germline, CDR1 is SGHKS and CDR2 YYEKEE (reference sequence). The CDR3 DNA reads TGTGCCAGCAGCGAACAGGGAAGGTGGACTGAAGCTTTCTTT. The encoded protein is CASSEQGRWTEAFF.